The 20 T cell receptor beta chains listed next were all sequenced from one sample in a study of blood T cell repertoires in COVID-19. Repertoires were generated with immunoSEQ multiplex PCR, while TCRdb's copy carries only in-frame clones and drops some. The table has roughly 150,000 clones, 75% to 90% seen once. Sequencing was performed on peripheral blood. The receptors were gathered from a man between 60 and 70 years old with acute or convalescent COVID-19.

In this sample, this clone turned up a few times. The V gene is TRBV9, the J gene TRBJ2-5; 9 bases match TRBD2. CDR3 length: 16 amino acids. J lost 2 bases, V lost 3 bases, and 8 bases had no gene match. Germline lookup yields CDR1 SGDLS and CDR2 YYNGEE. The chain's CDR3 is CASSGYSGGVQETQYF. DNA for the CDR3: TGTGCCAGCAGCGGATATAGCGGGGGCGTTCAAGAGACCCAGTACTTC.

The genes are TRBV18 and TRBJ2-4; D is unclear. Germline V gives CDR1 KGHSH, CDR2 LQKENI. The CDR3 is 13 amino acids. V was shortened by 1 base and J by 7 bases, with 8 bases between the two germline ends. CDR3 DNA sequence: TGTGCCAGCTCACCACGGCGGCCCAACATTCAGTACTTC. It yields the protein CASSPRRPNIQYF.

J is TRBJ1-6 and V is TRBV18, with 12 bases matching TRBD1. The germline gives CDR1 KGHSH, CDR2 LQKENI. The trim removed 3 bases at V and 9 bases at J, leaving 6 bases unmatched. This CDR3 region has 16 residues. The CDR3 nucleotides are TGTGCCAGCTCACCTCCGGGACAGGGGGCGGTTTCACCCCTCCACTTT. Residues: CASSPPGQGAVSPLHF.

The chain is built from TRBV4-2 and TRBJ2-1; 10 positions agree with TRBD2. In germline, CDR1 is LGHNA, CDR2 YNFKEQ. The V and J ends lost 4 bases and 7 bases, in that order; junction bases with no gene match: 4. The CDR3 has 14 amino acids. The CDR3 protein is CASSRSGGRNEQFF. The CDR3, as DNA: TGTGCCAGCAGCCGTAGCGGGGGGCGGAATGAGCAGTTCTTC.

The CDR3 region is CASSLSGGGAGELFF. The DNA for the CDR3 is TGTGCCAGCAGCTTATCCGGCGGCGGGGCCGGGGAGCTGTTTTTT. This sequence joins TRBV11-2 and TRBJ2-2; tentatively, D is TRBD2 (6 bases). CDR3 size: 15 residues. V lost 2 bases, J lost 6 bases, and 13 bases lay in between. The germline CDR1 and CDR2 sequences are SGHAT and FQNNGV.

Here the CDR3 reads CASSPRDRLYEQYF. As DNA, the CDR3 is TGCGCCAGCAGCCCCCGGGACAGACTCTACGAGCAGTACTTC. The chain links TRBV4-3 to TRBJ2-7; 7 nucleotides agree with TRBD1. This CDR3 is built from 14 residues. V dropped 4 bases and J dropped 3; count of bases not matched to a gene: 6. Looked up from germline, CDR1 is LGHNA and CDR2 is YSLEER.

In its sample, this clone was seen once. The chain couples TRBV4-1 to TRBJ2-1; 9 bases are shared with TRBD2. This CDR3 is built from 15 residues. The J segment lost 3 bases and the V segment lost 4 bases, leaving 4 bases of the junction unmatched. CDR1 is MGHRA and CDR2 is YSYEKL in the germline V gene. DNA for the CDR3: TGCGCCAGCAGCCGTAGCGGGGGCGTCTACAATGAGCAGTTCTTC. This encodes CASSRSGGVYNEQFF.

This clone was observed a single time. The J gene is TRBJ2-1, the V gene TRBV3-1 (or the pseudogene TRBV3-2), with 11 bases lining up with TRBD2. From germline, CDR1 is LGHDT and CDR2 YNNKEL (reference sequence). Trimming cost V 0 bases and J 15 bases; bases outside gene matches: 7. The CDR3 is 14 amino acids. The CDR3 is CASSQDQLAGVRFF. CDR3 in DNA: TGTGCCAGCAGCCAAGATCAACTAGCGGGGGTTCGGTTCTTC.

The V gene is TRBV7-4, the J gene TRBJ2-7, with 8 bases identical to TRBD1. The CDR3 is 16 residues long. V gave up 2 bases and J gave up 2 bases; unmatched junction bases: 8. CDR1 SGHVT and CDR2 SQSDAQ come from the germline V gene. DNA for the CDR3: TGTGCCAGCAGCTTATCAGAGGACAGGGAACCCTACGAGCAGTACTTC. This translates into CASSLSEDREPYEQYF.

The chain has TRBV19 and TRBJ1-1; D is uncertain. Germline CDR1 reads LNHDA; CDR2 reads SQIVND (reference sequence). This CDR3 has 15 amino acids. Trimming shortened V by 6 bases and J by 3 bases, and 17 bases separated the two germline ends. The CDR3, as DNA: TGTGCCAGTAGCCGACTGGTCGGTTTCGACACTGAAGCTTTCTTT. Translation: CASSRLVGFDTEAFF.

The chain combines TRBV4-3 with TRBJ1-3; perhaps TRBD1 as D (5 bases). Germline loops: CDR1 LGHNA, CDR2 YSLEER. The CDR3 has 17 amino acids. V lost 1 base to trimming and J lost 0 bases, with 13 bases between them. The CDR3 DNA sequence: TGCGCCAGCAGCCAAGTCGTGATAAGGGGCTCTGGAAACACCATATATTTT. This codes for CASSQVVIRGSGNTIYF.

The table lists this clone with a few counts. This chain connects TRBV11-2 to TRBJ2-5; 7 positions agree with TRBD1. The germline CDR1 and CDR2 sequences are SGHAT and FQNNGV. The CDR3 extends over 16 amino acids. V trimming: 1 base; J trimming: 2 bases; junction bases outside the gene matches: 7. CDR3 loop: CASSLVGQISQETQYF. The CDR3 coding sequence is TGTGCCAGCAGCTTAGTGGGACAGATTTCACAAGAGACCCAGTACTTC.

CDR3 region: CASSQGPDGAKNIQYF. CDR3 nucleotide sequence: TGTGCCAGCAGCCAAGGACCTGACGGGGCCAAAAACATTCAGTACTTC. The rearrangement joins TRBV3-1 (or the pseudogene TRBV3-2) to TRBJ2-4; D unclear. Germline CDR1 reads LGHDT; CDR2 reads YNNKEL (reference sequence). V lost 1 base to trimming and J lost 1 base, with 11 bases between them. The CDR3 loop spans 16 amino acids.

The chain recombines TRBV5-5 with TRBJ2-1, with D unresolved. The V end lost 0 bases, the J end lost 0 bases, and 7 bases lay between the germline ends. The CDR3 runs to 15 residues. Germline V gives CDR1 SGHKS, CDR2 YYEKEE (reference sequence). Here the CDR3 reads CASSLVRSSYNEQFF. The CDR3 DNA follows: TGTGCCAGCAGCTTGGTGAGGAGCTCCTACAATGAGCAGTTCTTC. The whole variable domain, filled in from reference TRBV5-5 and TRBJ2-1, reads DAGVTQSPTHLIKTRGQQVTLRCSPISGHKSVSWYQQVLGQGPQFIFQYYEKEERGRGNFPDRFSARQFPNYSSELNVNALLLGDSALYLCASSLVRSSYNEQFFGPGTRLTVL.

CDR3 residues: CAYSGQNNSPLHF. Written as DNA, the CDR3 is TGTGCCTACTCGGGACAGAATAATTCACCCCTCCACTTT. The chain combines TRBV7-9 with TRBJ1-6, with 7 bases lining up with TRBD1. With V trimmed by 11 bases and J by 5 bases, 6 bases remained unmatched. This CDR3 region has 13 residues. From germline, CDR1 is SEHNR and CDR2 FQNEAQ (reference sequence).

The rearrangement joins TRBV7-2 to TRBJ2-5; TRBD1 might be the D (6 bases). V was clipped by 5 bases and J by 2 bases, with 12 bases between them. The V gene's germline CDR1 is SGHTA and CDR2 FQGNSA. This CDR3 region has 14 residues. CDR3 DNA: TGTGCCAGCAGCAGACGGACAGTACAAGAGACCCAGTACTTC. Encoded protein: CASSRRTVQETQYF.

V and J are TRBV24-1 and TRBJ2-5; 7 bases line up with TRBD1. Germline values: CDR1 KGHDR, CDR2 SFDVKD. The CDR3 consists of 14 residues. V gave up 6 bases and J gave up 0 bases; unmatched junction bases: 3. Here the CDR3 reads CATSTTGNQETQYF. The CDR3 DNA is TGTGCCACCAGTACGACAGGGAACCAAGAGACCCAGTACTTC.

This clone was seen only a few times. The chain uses TRBV24-1 and TRBJ2-1, with D unclear. Trimming stripped 4 bases from V and 4 bases from J, with 7 bases between. CDR1 and CDR2 (germline): KGHDR, SFDVKD. The CDR3 sequence is 13 residues long. This chain's CDR3 is CATSDPLYNEQFF. The CDR3 coding sequence is TGTGCCACCAGTGACCCTCTTTACAATGAGCAGTTCTTC.

The chain couples TRBV24-1 to TRBJ2-3; D might be TRBD2 (6 bases). Germline V lookup: CDR1 KGHDR, CDR2 SFDVKD. V was shortened by 3 bases and J by 7 bases, with 13 bases between the two germline ends. The CDR3 extends over 14 amino acids. The CDR3 nucleotides read TGTGCCACCAGTGATGGCGGGGAAAGTAATACGCAGTATTTT. This translates into CATSDGGESNTQYF.

The table lists this clone with a count of one. The chain combines TRBV10-3 with TRBJ2-3; the D is unclear. Germline CDR1 ENHRY, CDR2 SYGVKD. V dropped 2 bases and J dropped 15 bases, with 18 bases sitting between them. This CDR3 contains 13 residues. The CDR3 spells CAISEPDSNVQYF. The DNA of the CDR3 is TGTGCCATCAGTGAGCCCGACTCCAACGTACAATATTTT.